The 10 T cell receptor beta chains presented below share a single source sample, sequenced in a study of T cell changes during pregnancy in multiple sclerosis. Clones were read by immunoSEQ multiplex PCR, and TCRdb kept only the in-frame ones, dropping some. The sample carries 70,000 to 95,000 clones, about 92% recorded once. Material: peripheral blood, obtained after pregnancy. Every receptor here comes from a female donor in good health, enrolled as a control in a pregnancy study.

This chain joins TRBV9 and TRBJ2-2; 7 nucleotides match TRBD2. V shed 4 bases and J 7 bases; nucleotides not matched to a gene: 10. The germline gives CDR1 SGDLS, CDR2 YYNGEE. The CDR3 sequence is 15 residues long. For the CDR3, the DNA is TGTGCCAGCAGCCGAGGGACTACCAACGGCGGGGAGCTGTTTTTT. It encodes CASSRGTTNGGELFF.

This clone occurred once. V usage is TRBV28 and J usage is TRBJ2-6, with unresolved D. Germline V lookup: CDR1 MDHEN, CDR2 SYDVKM. V lost 2 bases to trimming and J lost 0 bases, with 5 bases between them. This CDR3 has 15 residues. The CDR3, as DNA: TGTGCCAGCAGTTTAGCGGCCTCTGGGGCCAACGTCCTGACTTTC. Translation: CASSLAASGANVLTF.

The chain recombines TRBV28 with TRBJ1-2, with TRBD1 as a possible D gene (5 bases). The germline V gene encodes CDR1 MDHEN and CDR2 SYDVKM. There are 15 residues in the CDR3. Trimming removed 6 bases at V and 0 bases at J, with 14 bases between. The CDR3 sequence: CASSAWGDANYGYTF. The CDR3 nucleotides are TGTGCCAGCAGCGCATGGGGGGATGCTAACTATGGCTACACCTTC.

The genes are TRBV18 and TRBJ1-5; D may be TRBD1 (5 bases). This CDR3 comprises 14 residues. The V and J ends lost 6 bases and 2 bases respectively, with 11 bases between them. Germline CDR1 is KGHSH and CDR2 is LQKENI. The CDR3 loop reads CASSQGHRNQPQHF. The CDR3 DNA sequence: TGTGCCAGCTCCCAAGGACATCGCAATCAGCCCCAGCATTTT.

This clone has more than one count but fewer than ten. The rearrangement uses TRBV18 and TRBJ2-3, with 11 positions matching TRBD2. The CDR3 has 16 amino acids. Losses at the gene ends were 4 bases for V and 0 bases for J; bases not matched to a gene: 3. Germline V gene data show CDR1 as KGHSH and CDR2 as LQKENI. In DNA, the CDR3 is TGTGCCAGCTCACTCCGGACTAGCGGGAGCACAGATACGCAGTATTTT. Residues: CASSLRTSGSTDTQYF.

This chain connects TRBV9 to TRBJ1-6; 10 positions agree with TRBD1. J gave up 14 bases and V 4 bases, and 15 bases lay outside the gene matches. Germline V gene data show CDR1 as SGDLS and CDR2 as YYNGEE. The CDR3 consists of 16 residues. The CDR3 bases are TGTGCCAGCAGCCCAACTCAGGGTGGACAGGGGGAATCCCTCCACTTT. It is translated as CASSPTQGGQGESLHF. The full variable domain, rest sourced from reference TRBV9 and TRBJ1-6, is DSGVTQTPKHLITATGQRVTLRCSPRSGDLSVYWYQQSLDQGLQFLIQYYNGEERAKGNILERFSAQQFPDLHSELNLSSLELGDSALYFCASSPTQGGQGESLHFGNGTRLTVT.

J is TRBJ1-2 and V is TRBV5-4; D remains ambiguous. The CDR3 has 12 residues. Germline CDR1 SGHNT, CDR2 YYREEE (reference sequence). The V gene lost 4 bases and the J gene lost 7 bases, with 11 bases spanning the gap. The CDR3 DNA follows: TGTGCCAGCAGCGCGCTCGAAAGTGGCTACACCTTC. Protein product: CASSALESGYTF.

The chain combines TRBV7-8 with TRBJ1-5; TRBD1 is a possible D gene (6 bases). Deletions cut 1 base from V and 7 bases from J, with 17 bases between. There are 16 residues in the CDR3. Germline assignment: CDR1 SGHVS and CDR2 FQNEAQ. The CDR3 is CASSLEGQQTRQPQHF. Written as DNA, the CDR3 is TGTGCCAGCAGCTTAGAAGGACAGCAGACCCGACAGCCCCAGCATTTT.

With respect to this clone: At one boundary the junction diverges from the germline segment, which might be a read error. J is TRBJ2-4 and V is TRBV7-9; 10 nucleotides line up with TRBD2. Germline CDR1 reads SEHNR; CDR2 reads FQNEAQ (reference sequence). There are 12 residues in the CDR3. The CDR3 here is CASSTAGGPYIF. CDR3 nucleotides: TGTGCCAGCAGCACAGCGGGAGGGCCGTATATCTTC.

This sequence joins TRBV7-6 and TRBJ1-2; D gene unclear. This CDR3 region has 16 residues. Germline-derived CDR1 and CDR2 are SGHVS and FNYEAQ. The V end lost 2 bases, the J end lost 2 bases, and 15 bases lay between the germline ends. In DNA form, the CDR3 reads TGTGCCAGCAGCTTACACAGCCCCTTGACGAACTATGGCTACACCTTC. Residues: CASSLHSPLTNYGYTF. Using reference TRBV7-6 and TRBJ1-2 for the parts outside the CDR3, the full variable domain is GAGVSQSPRYKVTKRGQDVALRCDPISGHVSLYWYRQALGQGPEFLTYFNYEAQQDKSGLPNDRFSAERPEGSISTLTIQRTEQRDSAMYRCASSLHSPLTNYGYTFGSGTRLTVV.